This TCR beta chain was observed in a study of metastatic and nonmetastatic thyroid tumors. Study observations and caveats: Significantly higher TCR beta diversity was reportedly seen in malignant thyroid tumors than benign nodules, in blood and tumor.

The entire patient cohort was treatment-naive prior to thyroid surgery. Trimming removed 0 bases from V and 1 base from J, with 18 bases in between. The V gene's germline CDR1 is DFQATT and CDR2 SNEGSKA (reference sequence). The CDR3 runs 17 residues. TCRdb re-called the PCR reads through MiXCR. The table lists more than 20,000 clones, roughly 12% of them singletons. This clone was picked up many times. What it binds is not known. The source of this sequence is a female donor with papillary thyroid cancer or a benign thyroid nodule (not recorded which). Some clones in this sample may be carry-over from other donors' samples. This sequence joins TRBV20-1 and TRBJ1-2; no clear D. Sequencing was carried out using blood. CDR3 nucleotide sequence: TGCAGTGCTAGAGATCGAAAATATACCAGCCATAACTATGGCTACACCTTC. It translates to CSARDRKYTSHNYGYTF.